The 8 T cell receptor beta chains below were found in one sample sequenced in a study of cytomegalovirus exposure and HLA in healthy donors. The PCR employed 60 Vbeta primers together with 13 Jbeta primers. The repertoire was sequenced with immunoSEQ multiplex PCR; TCRdb's copy has only in-frame clones and lacks some. The data show more than 120,000 clones, under 90% seen once. Source material: PBMCs. These receptors all come from a male donor in good health and CMV-seronegative.

This clone was detected a few times. The V call is TRBV13, the J call TRBJ1-1; D gene uncertain. Germline V gene data show CDR1 as PRHDT and CDR2 as FYEKMQ (reference sequence). This CDR3 is 12 amino acids long. V was clipped by 8 bases and J by 0 bases, with 7 bases between them. Written as DNA, the CDR3 is TGTGCCAGCGGCACCCTGAACACTGAAGCTTTCTTT. Encoded protein: CASGTLNTEAFF.

The chain has TRBV6-4 and TRBJ2-6, with D possibly matching TRBD1 (5 bases). V lost 0 bases and J 0 bases, leaving 6 bases between the germline ends. The CDR3 runs to 16 residues. In germline, CDR1 is MRHNA, CDR2 SNTAGT. The chain's CDR3 is CASSDSGDSGANVLTF. The DNA for the CDR3 is TGTGCCAGCAGTGACTCAGGGGACTCTGGGGCCAACGTCCTGACTTTC.

This rearrangement joins TRBV6-5 to TRBJ2-5, with TRBD1 identical over 7 bases. This CDR3 region has 14 residues. Germline V gene sequence: CDR1 MNHEY, CDR2 SVGAGI. The trim removed 4 bases at V and 3 bases at J, leaving 5 bases unmatched. The CDR3 protein is CASSFLGTEETQYF. DNA of the CDR3: TGTGCCAGCAGTTTCTTAGGGACAGAAGAGACCCAGTACTTC.

This clone was detected only a few times. This chain connects TRBV10-3 to TRBJ2-7, with 8 bases lining up with TRBD2. The CDR3 has 14 amino acids. V trimming: 4 bases; J trimming: 4 bases; junction bases outside the gene matches: 6. CDR1 ENHRY and CDR2 SYGVKD come from the germline V gene. Here the CDR3 reads CAISGLLAEYEQYF. The CDR3 DNA reads TGTGCCATCAGTGGTCTACTAGCGGAGTACGAGCAGTACTTC.

The genes are TRBV5-1 and TRBJ2-2; 11 nucleotides match TRBD1. The CDR3 extends over 16 amino acids. With 5 bases clipped from V and 3 bases from J, the junction kept 6 bases outside the gene matches. Looked up from germline, CDR1 is SGHRS and CDR2 is YFSETQ. The CDR3 spells CASSSGQGAYTGELFF. The CDR3 bases are TGCGCCAGCAGTTCCGGACAGGGGGCATACACCGGGGAGCTGTTTTTT.

The chain combines TRBV19 with TRBJ2-6; 10 bases align to TRBD1. This CDR3 region has 16 residues. The germline CDR1 and CDR2 sequences are LNHDA and SQIVND (reference sequence). The J segment lost 1 base and the V segment lost 9 bases, leaving 6 bases of the junction unmatched. CDR3 residues: CASGDRGGSGANVLTF. In DNA form, the CDR3 reads TGTGCCAGCGGGGACAGGGGAGGGTCTGGGGCCAACGTCCTGACTTTC.

The chain is built from TRBV28 and TRBJ1-2; TRBD1 aligns across 7 bases. V lost 4 bases to trimming and J lost 7 bases; unmatched junction nucleotides: 6. This CDR3 comprises 13 residues. CDR1 MDHEN and CDR2 SYDVKM come from the germline V gene. In nucleotides, the CDR3 is TGTGCCAGCAGTTCGGGACAGCCGCGTGGCTACACCTTC. This encodes CASSSGQPRGYTF.

The V and J genes are TRBV7-8 and TRBJ1-1; tentatively, D is TRBD1 (5 bases). The V and J ends lost 5 bases and 3 bases respectively, with 10 bases between them. Germline V gene lookup returns CDR1 SGHVS and CDR2 FQNEAQ. The CDR3 has 13 residues. The CDR3 spells CASSRQLDTEAFF. The CDR3 DNA follows: TGTGCCAGCAGCAGACAGCTAGACACTGAAGCTTTCTTT.